This T cell receptor beta chain appears in the sequencing data of a study of control samples from healthy donors and cancer patients. Trimming cost V 5 bases and J 0 bases, with 14 bases left between them. This CDR3 region has 17 residues. Germline assignment: CDR1 SEHNR and CDR2 FQNEAQ (reference sequence). The protocol was immunoSEQ multiplex PCR, while the TCRdb copy is restricted to in-frame clones and leaves out a portion. Of some 100,000 clones listed, almost 90% were seen once; the top ten hold about 14%. V is TRBV7-9 and J is TRBJ2-6; D remains ambiguous. Specimen: blood. This receptor was identified in a man aged 25-45 years in good health. The chain's CDR3 is CASSPRIGLSGANVLTF. CDR3 coding DNA: TGTGCCAGCAGCCCTCGGATCGGTCTCTCTGGGGCCAACGTCCTGACTTTC.